These 18 T cell receptor beta chains came from one sample sequenced in a study of T cells in Graves' hyperthyroidism and ophthalmopathy. It was RNA transcripts that yielded the amplified TCR beta CDR3 regions. The HTBI primer set drove a first-round RT-PCR of the TCR CDR3. Each CDR3 protein gets one entry after TCRdb re-called the multiplex PCR reads with MiXCR. Among roughly 93,000 distinct CDR3 sequences, roughly 39% were seen once, and the ten largest hold roughly a tenth. The specimen was peripheral blood or thyroid tissue (not recorded which). The receptors were gathered from a woman aged 30 to 39 with Graves' hyperthyroidism.

This clonotype was counted ten times or more. V usage is TRBV7-8 and J usage is TRBJ1-2, with D unresolved. This CDR3 region has 15 residues. The V end lost 5 bases, the J end lost 4 bases, and 17 bases lay between the germline ends. Germline V CDR1 and CDR2: SGHVS, FQNEAQ. The CDR3 bases are TGTGCCAGCAGCCCGGGAGGAGGGAGTCGCTATGGCTACACCTTC. This encodes CASSPGGGSRYGYTF.

This clonotype was counted at least ten times. The chain links TRBV15 to TRBJ2-5, with D perhaps matching TRBD2 (5 bases). Trimming removed 4 bases from V and 5 bases from J, with 17 bases in between. This CDR3 has 15 amino acids. Looked up from germline, CDR1 is LNHNV and CDR2 is YYDKDF (reference sequence). The DNA for the CDR3 is TGTGCCACCAGCAAGTCGGGATTCACGGGGGAGACCCAGTACTTC. Protein sequence: CATSKSGFTGETQYF.

This clonotype has at least ten counts. The rearrangement links TRBV7-3 to TRBJ2-3; no clear D. The germline gives CDR1 SGHTA, CDR2 FQGTGA. Trimming stripped 3 bases from V and 1 base from J, with 11 bases between. The CDR3 is made up of 15 amino acids. The CDR3 coding sequence is TGTGCCAGCAGCTTTGGGTTTGGGGGCACAGATACGCAGTATTTT. It encodes CASSFGFGGTDTQYF.

In its sample, this clonotype was seen many times. The chain is built from TRBV3-1 and TRBJ2-5, with a weak D call TRBD2 (6 bases). The germline V gene has CDR1 LGHDT and CDR2 YNNKEL (reference sequence). V dropped 3 bases and J dropped 5 bases, with 16 bases sitting between them. The CDR3 runs 15 residues. This CDR3 is CASSQQLAAEETQYF. The CDR3 DNA reads TGTGCCAGCAGCCAGCAACTAGCCGCGGAGGAGACCCAGTACTTC.

This clonotype occurred many times. The chain employs TRBV24-1 and TRBJ1-1; 10 bases map to TRBD1. The length of the CDR3 is 13 residues. The junction had 5 bases not matched to a gene; V was cut back by 2 bases and J by 12 bases. The germline V gene encodes CDR1 KGHDR and CDR2 SFDVKD. The CDR3 here is CATSDWTGGSTFF. CDR3 nucleotide sequence: TGTGCCACCAGTGATTGGACAGGGGGATCGACTTTCTTT.

This clonotype appeared many times. The chain couples TRBV7-8 to TRBJ2-2; D call uncertain. V lost 5 bases to trimming and J lost 2 bases, with 12 bases between them. Germline CDR1 SGHVS, CDR2 FQNEAQ. This CDR3 is built from 15 residues. CDR3 sequence reads: CASSEYTINTGELFF. CDR3 coding DNA: TGTGCCAGCAGCGAATACACTATAAACACCGGGGAGCTGTTTTTT.

There are many counts of this clonotype. The chain links TRBV10-3 to TRBJ1-1; possibly TRBD1 for D (5 bases). Germline V CDR1 and CDR2: ENHRY, SYGVKD. Trimming took off 6 bases at V and 4 bases at J, with 12 bases between the two ends. CDR3 length: 13 residues. This CDR3 reads CAIRPGRGTEAFF. The CDR3, as DNA: TGTGCCATCAGGCCGGGACGGGGCACTGAAGCTTTCTTT.

The CDR3 nucleotides are TGTGCCACCAGTGATGCAGGGCGGGGAGACACTGAAGCTTTCTTT. Protein sequence: CATSDAGRGDTEAFF. The rearrangement links TRBV24-1 to TRBJ1-1, with D perhaps TRBD1 (5 bases). Germline V lookup: CDR1 KGHDR, CDR2 SFDVKD. V lost 3 bases and J 3 bases, leaving 13 bases between the germline ends. This CDR3 is built from 15 residues.

This rearrangement joins TRBV28 to TRBJ2-7; D may match TRBD1 or TRBD2 (6 bases each). With 3 bases removed from V and 5 bases from J, the gap between germline ends came to 11 bases. This CDR3 has 13 residues. Germline V gene data show CDR1 as MDHEN and CDR2 as SYDVKM. CDR3 sequence (DNA): TGTGCCAGCAGTTTCCGGGGGCCAAACGAGCAGTACTTC. Protein product: CASSFRGPNEQYF.

V and J are TRBV9 and TRBJ2-5, with 8 bases aligning to TRBD2. This CDR3 is 17 amino acids long. Germline CDR1 and CDR2: SGDLS and YYNGEE. Trimming removed 0 bases from V and 5 bases from J; junction bases left unmatched: 12. CDR3 DNA sequence: TGTGCCAGCAGCGTAGGCCTAGCGGGCCCTGCCAGGGAGACCCAGTACTTC. It specifies CASSVGLAGPARETQYF.

This clonotype was detected many times. With a much larger clone just one base away, this may be a read error. J is TRBJ1-1 and V is TRBV5-4, with D uncertain. This CDR3 has 13 residues. Germline assignment: CDR1 SGHNT and CDR2 YYREEE (reference sequence). The CDR3 DNA sequence: TGTGCCAACAGCTTTAAGTCGTACACTGAAGCTTTCTTT. This translates into CANSFKSYTEAFF.

This sequence joins TRBV7-2 and TRBJ2-7, with D possibly being TRBD1 (8 bases). This CDR3 comprises 15 residues. The V and J ends lost 5 bases and 3 bases respectively, with 17 bases between them. Germline V gene data show CDR1 as SGHTA and CDR2 as FQGNSA. The chain's CDR3 is CASSPGGTGGYEQYF. As DNA, the CDR3 is TGTGCCAGCAGCCCCGGGGGGACAGGCGGCTACGAGCAGTACTTC. The full variable domain, completed using reference TRBV7-2 and TRBJ2-7, is GAGVSQSPSNKVTEKGKDVELRCDPISGHTALYWYRQSLGQGLEFLIYFQGNSAPDKSGLPSDRFSAERTGGSVSTLTIQRTQQEDSAVYLCASSPGGTGGYEQYFGPGTRLTVT.

CDR3: CASSQQVREGYGYTF. CDR3 nucleotides: TGCGCCAGCAGCCAACAGGTTAGGGAAGGCTATGGCTACACCTTC. The genes are TRBV4-3 and TRBJ1-2; D remains ambiguous. Germline lookup yields CDR1 LGHNA and CDR2 YSLEER. There are 15 residues in the CDR3. Trimming took off 2 bases at V and 4 bases at J, with 14 bases between the two ends.

This clonotype has at least ten counts. The chain couples TRBV12-3 or TRBV12-4 to TRBJ1-1; the match to TRBD1 covers 7 bases. The CDR3 is made up of 15 amino acids. The trim removed 6 bases at V and 4 bases at J, leaving 11 bases unmatched. CDR3 in amino acids: CASRGGAPKTTEAFF. DNA for the CDR3: TGTGCCAGCAGAGGGGGCGCACCTAAGACCACTGAAGCTTTCTTT.

This clonotype was seen at least ten times. This chain links TRBV5-4 with TRBJ2-3, with D perhaps matching TRBD1 (5 bases). Germline values: CDR1 SGHNT, CDR2 YYREEE (reference sequence). V was shortened by 2 bases and J by 2 bases, with 15 bases between the two germline ends. The CDR3 covers 16 residues. The CDR3 here is CASSFGAQKPTDTQYF. CDR3 nucleotides: TGTGCCAGCAGCTTTGGGGCACAGAAACCCACAGATACGCAGTATTTT.

As for this clonotype: The germline gene is not matched at one end of the junction; a read error may be the cause. The V call is TRBV10-3, the J call TRBJ2-7; TRBD2 matches 7 bases. In germline, CDR1 is ENHRY, CDR2 SYGVKD. CDR3 length: 14 residues. CDR3: CASSPGGSRYEQYF. In DNA form, the CDR3 reads TGTGCCAGCAGTCCTGGCGGGAGTAGGTACGAGCAGTACTTC.

In this sample, this clonotype turned up many times. This rearrangement joins TRBV7-2 to TRBJ2-7, with TRBD2 matching over 10 bases. Trimming cost V 4 bases and J 2 bases; bases outside gene matches: 2. The CDR3 runs to 14 residues. The germline V gene encodes CDR1 SGHTA and CDR2 FQGNSA. The CDR3 region is CASSSSGRAYEQYF. DNA for the CDR3: TGTGCCAGCAGCTCAAGCGGGAGGGCCTACGAGCAGTACTTC.

This clonotype came up many times. The chain has TRBV9 and TRBJ2-3; TRBD2 might be the D (5 bases). Trimming took off 7 bases at V and 2 bases at J, with 11 bases between the two ends. CDR3 size: 13 residues. From germline, CDR1 is SGDLS and CDR2 YYNGEE. CDR3 in amino acids: CASEGRNTDTQYF. The CDR3, as DNA: TGTGCCAGCGAAGGGAGAAACACAGATACGCAGTATTTT.